Included here is one T cell receptor (beta chain) sequence, with context. Its antigen remains unknown. The entry originates in a study of PD-1 blockade in classical Hodgkin lymphoma. Study-level points and caveats: Only CD4+ TCR diversity, not CD8+, had risen significantly by C4D1.

Sequenced by immunoSEQ multiplex PCR; TCRdb stores in-frame clones only, minus some. Of under 15,000 clones detected, around 86% appear once; the ten largest clones hold around 25%. In germline, CDR1 is MDHEN, CDR2 SYDVKM. CDR3 length equals 18 residues. Trimming at V came to 2 bases and at J to 7 bases, leaving 17 bases not matched to a gene. Following autologous stem cell transplantation, relapse occurred in every patient, and exposure to brentuximab vedotin varied. The TCR sequence derives from a human donor with classical Hodgkin lymphoma. This rearrangement joins TRBV28 to TRBJ1-5, with 7 bases aligning to TRBD1. The input for sequencing was peripheral blood mononuclear cells (PBMCs), taken at baseline. The CDR3 DNA is TGTGCCAGCAGTTTACCGGCCAAGGGCAGGGGGTACGGACAGCCCCAGCATTTT. This sequence encodes CASSLPAKGRGYGQPQHF.